The next 30 T cell receptor beta chains were all read from a single sample in a study of beta chain features in type 1 diabetes. All of the isolated RNA was reverse transcribed, so expressed TCRB transcripts were sequenced. Some clones are missing from TCRdb's copy, which holds only in-frame ones; the method was immunoSEQ multiplex PCR. The sample has around 170,000 clones; less than 9.5% are singletons. Material for sequencing was central memory CD4+ T cells from blood. The source is a woman aged 18-29 years in good health.

This clone was seen a handful of times. The DNA is left out, because the CDR3 cannot be placed on it with certainty; the CDR3 is given as TCRdb lists it. This rearrangement joins TRBV5-1 to TRBJ2-1; the tabulated D call, TRBD2, remains unverified against the DNA. Both ends counted, the CDR3 spans 14 residues. Per the germline V gene, CDR1 is SGHRS and CDR2 is YFSETQ. This chain's CDR3 is CASSLAFGSDEQFF.

In this sample, this clone turned up a few times. The chain joins TRBV7-6 to TRBJ2-7; unclear D gene. The CDR3 sequence is 16 residues long. V was cut by 5 bases and J by 5 bases, with 22 bases left in between. CDR1 and CDR2 from the germline V gene are SGHVS and FNYEAQ. The CDR3 protein is CASSASASTLRHEQYF. CDR3 coding DNA: TGTGCCAGCAGCGCGAGCGCCAGTACTCTCCGCCACGAGCAGTACTTC.

This chain uses TRBV5-1 with TRBJ2-7, with 8 bases matching TRBD2. The ends lost 5 bases at V and 3 bases at J; junction bases unmatched: 1. Germline-derived CDR1 and CDR2 are SGHRS and YFSETQ. The CDR3 has 12 residues. The CDR3: CASRREGYEQYF. The CDR3 nucleotides read TGCGCCAGCAGACGGGAGGGCTACGAGCAGTACTTC. Together with reference TRBV5-1 and TRBJ2-7, the CDR3 gives the full variable domain: KAGVTQTPRYLIKTRGQQVTLSCSPISGHRSVSWYQQTPGQGLQFLFEYFSETQRNKGNFPGRFSGRQFSNSRSEMNVSTLELGDSALYLCASRREGYEQYFGPGTRLTVT.

This clone appeared a few times. The V call is TRBV7-3, the J call TRBJ2-2, with a tentative D call TRBD1 (5 bases). The V end was cut by 1 base, the J end by 3 bases, with 6 bases between. This CDR3 has 14 amino acids. Germline V gives CDR1 SGHTA, CDR2 FQGTGA. CDR3 DNA sequence: TGTGCCAGCAGCTTAATAGGGGACACCGGGGAGCTGTTTTTT. This encodes CASSLIGDTGELFF.

A few counts support this clone. The chain links TRBV7-9 to TRBJ2-6; D ambiguous. The V end was cut by 5 bases, the J end by 4 bases, with 6 bases between. The CDR3 totals 13 residues. Germline CDR1 and CDR2: SEHNR and FQNEAQ (reference sequence). Here the CDR3 DNA reads TGTGCCAGCAGCCCAAGCGGGGCCAACGTCCTGACTTTC. Its protein product is CASSPSGANVLTF.

The chain has TRBV30 and TRBJ1-1; no firm D call. Trimming left V 0 bases short and J 2 bases short, with 4 bases between. Germline-derived CDR1 and CDR2 are GTSNPN and SVGIG (reference sequence). This CDR3 comprises 12 residues. In DNA, the CDR3 is TGTGCCTGGAGTGTACTTAACACTGAAGCTTTCTTT. Protein product: CAWSVLNTEAFF. Looking up the rest from reference TRBV30 and TRBJ1-1 gives the full variable domain: SQTIHQWPATLVQPVGSPLSLECTVEGTSNPNLYWYRQAAGRGLQLLFYSVGIGQISSEVPQNLSASRPQDRQFILSSKKLLLSDSGFYLCAWSVLNTEAFFGQGTRLTVV.

This clone occurred a few times. This rearrangement joins TRBV7-9 to TRBJ2-3; no clear D gene. CDR1 is SEHNR, CDR2 FQNEAQ, per germline (reference sequence). Trimming removed 3 bases from V and 1 base from J, with 8 bases in between. This CDR3 contains 14 residues. The CDR3 loop is CASSLSGGTDTQYF. The DNA of the CDR3 is TGTGCCAGCAGCTTGTCGGGTGGCACAGATACGCAGTATTTT.

V is TRBV2 and J is TRBJ2-6; D ambiguous. This CDR3 spans 15 amino acids. From germline, CDR1 is SNHLY and CDR2 FYNNEI. Trimming took off 6 bases at V and 0 bases at J, with 9 bases between the two ends. The CDR3 is CASRWAFSGANVLTF. The DNA of the CDR3 is TGTGCCAGCAGATGGGCCTTCTCTGGGGCCAACGTCCTGACTTTC.

The chain has TRBV2 and TRBJ1-2; D gene unclear. Germline loops: CDR1 SNHLY, CDR2 FYNNEI. CDR3 length equals 11 residues. Trimming removed 7 bases from V and 4 bases from J, with 7 bases in between. CDR3 in DNA: TGTGCCAGCACACAGTTCTATGGCTACACCTTC. Its translation: CASTQFYGYTF.

Comment on this clone: This sample includes further DNA sequences coding for the same CDR3. The CDR3 here is CATSRDIETQYF. The CDR3 DNA is TGTGCCACCAGCAGAGATATTGAGACCCAGTACTTC. The V call is TRBV15, the J call TRBJ2-5; D is unclear. Germline V gene sequence: CDR1 LNHNV, CDR2 YYDKDF (reference sequence). The CDR3 is 12 amino acids. The V end lost 0 bases, the J end lost 5 bases, and 4 bases lay between the germline ends.

The chain has TRBV2 and TRBJ2-1; D uncertain. V lost 0 bases to trimming and J lost 5 bases, with 11 bases between them. This CDR3 is 15 amino acids long. CDR1 and CDR2 (germline): SNHLY, FYNNEI. Here the CDR3 reads CASSEAGLLHNEQFF. Written as DNA, the CDR3 is TGTGCCAGCAGTGAAGCTGGGCTTCTCCACAATGAGCAGTTCTTC.

This clone showed up just a few times. The chain combines TRBV2 with TRBJ2-5, with 15 bases identical to TRBD2. This CDR3 region has 19 residues. V shed 1 base and J 1 base; nucleotides not matched to a gene: 7. Looked up from germline, CDR1 is SNHLY and CDR2 is FYNNEI. CDR3 protein: CASSEVGTSGRIFQETQYF. DNA for the CDR3: TGTGCCAGCAGTGAAGTCGGGACTAGCGGGAGGATTTTCCAAGAGACCCAGTACTTC.

The chain joins TRBV28 to TRBJ2-7, with 9 bases matching TRBD2. This CDR3 is 15 amino acids long. Germline CDR1 reads MDHEN; CDR2 reads SYDVKM. Germline trimming cut 0 bases from V and 5 bases from J; bases unmatched to any gene: 5. This chain's CDR3 is CASSLWVAGAHEQYF. The DNA of the CDR3 is TGTGCCAGCAGTTTATGGGTAGCGGGAGCTCACGAGCAGTACTTC.

This sequence joins TRBV15 and TRBJ1-1, with D unresolved. CDR3 length: 14 residues. From germline, CDR1 is LNHNV and CDR2 YYDKDF (reference sequence). V lost 3 bases and J 1 base, leaving 9 bases between the germline ends. The DNA for the CDR3 is TGTGCCACCAGCAGGGCAGGCTGGAACACTGAAGCTTTCTTT. Amino acids: CATSRAGWNTEAFF.

The gene calls are TRBV5-1 and TRBJ1-4, with D tentatively TRBD1 (6 bases). This CDR3 contains 14 residues. The germline CDR1 and CDR2 sequences are SGHRS and YFSETQ. Trimming took off 4 bases at V and 2 bases at J, with 9 bases between the two ends. Here the CDR3 DNA reads TGCGCCAGCAGCGTGGACAGTACTAATGAAAAACTGTTTTTT. Amino acids: CASSVDSTNEKLFF.

This sequence joins TRBV4-3 and TRBJ1-1; TRBD1 is a possible D gene (6 bases). The CDR3 runs to 14 residues. V dropped 4 bases and J dropped 4 bases, with 13 bases sitting between them. Germline V gene sequence: CDR1 LGHNA, CDR2 YSLEER. DNA of the CDR3: TGCGCCAGCAGCCCACAGGGATGGGGCACTGAAGCTTTCTTT. Residues: CASSPQGWGTEAFF.

Turning to this clone: At one of its ends the junction is not consistent with the germline gene, which may arise from a read error. The chain joins TRBV5-4 to TRBJ1-1; possible D gene TRBD1, 5 bases. This CDR3 has 13 amino acids. CDR1 and CDR2 (germline): SGHNT, YYREEE (reference sequence). CDR3 protein: CASSLPQISGTYF. The DNA for the CDR3 is TGTGCCAGCAGCCTACCTCAAATCTCCGGGACTTACTTT.

This clone has just a few counts. The rearrangement uses TRBV29-1 and TRBJ1-2; no reliable D call. CDR3 size: 10 residues. CDR1 and CDR2 (germline): SQVTM, ANQGSEA. The V end was cut by 6 bases, the J end by 7 bases, with 9 bases between. The DNA of the CDR3 is TGCAGCGTAGCCTCGCCTGGCTACACCTTC. It is translated as CSVASPGYTF.

J is TRBJ2-5 and V is TRBV6-1; 8 positions match TRBD2. With V trimmed by 0 bases and J by 7 bases, 13 bases remained unmatched. Germline V gives CDR1 MNHNS, CDR2 SASEGT. This CDR3 comprises 17 residues. In DNA form, the CDR3 reads TGTGCCAGCAGTGAAGCGACGGCTAGCGCCCGGGGGGGGACCCAGTACTTC. Translated: CASSEATASARGGTQYF.

This clone was counted a few times. The V gene is TRBV7-2, the J gene TRBJ2-1; D unresolved. The V and J ends lost 5 bases and 12 bases respectively, with 11 bases between them. Per germline, CDR1 SGHTA and CDR2 FQGNSA. The CDR3 loop spans 11 amino acids. The CDR3 DNA reads as TGTGCCAGCAGCCCTCAGATAAGGCAGTTCTTC. As protein: CASSPQIRQFF.

The chain uses TRBV5-4 and TRBJ1-5; 9 positions agree with TRBD1. V shed 4 bases, J shed 1 base, and the junction held 3 bases outside the gene matches. The CDR3 runs 15 residues. The germline CDR1 and CDR2 sequences are SGHNT and YYREEE (reference sequence). The CDR3 reads CASSQTGGSNQPQHF. The CDR3 coding sequence is TGTGCCAGCAGCCAGACAGGGGGAAGCAATCAGCCCCAGCATTTT.

V is TRBV7-2 and J is TRBJ2-5, with D possibly matching TRBD1 (6 bases). The germline CDR1 and CDR2 sequences are SGHTA and FQGNSA. There are 14 residues in the CDR3. V was shortened by 5 bases and J by 5 bases, with 15 bases between the two germline ends. The chain's CDR3 is CASSPETGWETQYF. The CDR3 region has the DNA TGTGCCAGCAGCCCCGAGACAGGTTGGGAGACCCAGTACTTC.

This chain uses TRBV5-1 with TRBJ1-4, with 7 nucleotides matching TRBD1. Germline V gives CDR1 SGHRS, CDR2 YFSETQ. The CDR3 is 14 amino acids. Trimming removed 3 bases from V and 5 bases from J; junction bases left unmatched: 4. The CDR3 is CASSWDSPNEKLFF. The CDR3 DNA sequence: TGCGCCAGCAGCTGGGACAGCCCAAATGAAAAACTGTTTTTT. Supplemented by reference TRBV5-1 and TRBJ1-4, the full variable domain reads KAGVTQTPRYLIKTRGQQVTLSCSPISGHRSVSWYQQTPGQGLQFLFEYFSETQRNKGNFPGRFSGRQFSNSRSEMNVSTLELGDSALYLCASSWDSPNEKLFFGSGTQLSVL.

This clone turned up a few times. This specimen includes other DNA sequences encoding the same CDR3. The V gene is TRBV9, the J gene TRBJ2-7; TRBD1 is a possible D gene (6 bases). V lost 5 bases, J lost 0 bases, and 15 bases lay in between. This CDR3 is 15 amino acids long. Germline V gives CDR1 SGDLS, CDR2 YYNGEE. CDR3: CASSPNRDSSYEQYF. The DNA of the CDR3 is TGTGCCAGCAGTCCCAACAGGGATAGCTCCTACGAGCAGTACTTC.

The chain is built from TRBV6-5 and TRBJ1-5; D gene unclear. The germline gives CDR1 MNHEY, CDR2 SVGAGI. Trimming shortened V by 6 bases and J by 9 bases, and 15 bases separated the two germline ends. The CDR3 extends over 13 amino acids. CDR3: CASSQTERGPQHF. The CDR3 DNA follows: TGTGCCAGCAGCCAAACGGAGCGCGGGCCCCAGCATTTT.

There are a few counts of this clone. The V call is TRBV7-9, the J call TRBJ2-2; 13 bases match TRBD2. Germline CDR1 and CDR2: SEHNR and FQNEAQ (reference sequence). The V gene end was trimmed by 5 bases and the J gene end by 2 bases; junction bases not matched to a gene: 5. This CDR3 contains 17 residues. CDR3 region: CASSPGTSGANTGELFF. CDR3 sequence (DNA): TGTGCCAGCAGCCCTGGGACTAGCGGGGCCAACACCGGGGAGCTGTTTTTT.

V and J are TRBV4-2 and TRBJ2-7; TRBD2 matches at 7 bases. With 5 bases clipped from V and 4 bases from J, the junction kept 2 bases outside the gene matches. This CDR3 is 12 amino acids long. CDR1 and CDR2 (germline): LGHNA, YNFKEQ. CDR3 in DNA: TGTGCCAGCAGCGGGGACTATTACGAGCAGTACTTC. Translating gives CASSGDYYEQYF.

This clone was found a few times. V and J are TRBV4-3 and TRBJ2-5, with 10 bases aligning to TRBD2. CDR1 is LGHNA and CDR2 is YSLEER in the germline V gene. This CDR3 has 17 residues. J lost 3 bases, V lost 0 bases, and 7 bases had no gene match. CDR3 DNA sequence: TGCGCCAGCAGCCAAGATTCCGGGACTAGCGCAAAAGAGACCCAGTACTTC. Its protein is CASSQDSGTSAKETQYF.

This chain links TRBV14 with TRBJ2-3; 9 positions match TRBD1. J gave up 6 bases and V 2 bases, and 12 bases lay outside the gene matches. CDR3 length: 17 residues. Germline CDR1 reads SGHDN; CDR2 reads FVKESK. The CDR3 DNA is TGTGCCAGCAGCCAATATTACCCTGGACAGGGGAGGGATACGCAGTATTTT. It encodes CASSQYYPGQGRDTQYF.

Only a few counts were recorded for this clone. This chain uses TRBV11-2 with TRBJ2-2, with 8 bases matching TRBD1. The CDR3 totals 16 residues. Per germline, CDR1 SGHAT and CDR2 FQNNGV. Unmatched junction bases numbered 9, after V lost 4 bases and J lost 5 bases. The DNA for the CDR3 is TGTGCCAGCAGCTCCGGGCAGGGGGCTTGGACCGGGGAGCTGTTTTTT. Translation gives CASSSGQGAWTGELFF.